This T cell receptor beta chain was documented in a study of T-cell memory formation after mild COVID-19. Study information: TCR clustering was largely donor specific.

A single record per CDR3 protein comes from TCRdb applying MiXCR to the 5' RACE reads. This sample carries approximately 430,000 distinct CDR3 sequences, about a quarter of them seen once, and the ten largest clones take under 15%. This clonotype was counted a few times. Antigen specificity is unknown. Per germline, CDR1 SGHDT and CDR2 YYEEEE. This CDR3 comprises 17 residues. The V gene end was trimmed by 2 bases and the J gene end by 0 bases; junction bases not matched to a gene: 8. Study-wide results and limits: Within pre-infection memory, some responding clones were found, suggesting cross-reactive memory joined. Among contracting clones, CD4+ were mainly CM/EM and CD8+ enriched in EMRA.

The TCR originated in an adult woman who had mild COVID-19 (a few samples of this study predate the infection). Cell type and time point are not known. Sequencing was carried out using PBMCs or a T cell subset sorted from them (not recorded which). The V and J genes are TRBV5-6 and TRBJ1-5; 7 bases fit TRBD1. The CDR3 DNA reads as TGTGCCAGCAGCTTAAACAGGGGATTGAATAGCAATCAGCCCCAGCATTTT. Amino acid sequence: CASSLNRGLNSNQPQHF. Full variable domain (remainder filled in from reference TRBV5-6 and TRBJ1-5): DAGVTQSPTHLIKTRGQQVTLRCSPKSGHDTVSWYQQALGQGPQFIFQYYEEEERQRGNFPDRFSGHQFPNYSSELNVNALLLGDSALYLCASSLNRGLNSNQPQHFGDGTRLSIL.